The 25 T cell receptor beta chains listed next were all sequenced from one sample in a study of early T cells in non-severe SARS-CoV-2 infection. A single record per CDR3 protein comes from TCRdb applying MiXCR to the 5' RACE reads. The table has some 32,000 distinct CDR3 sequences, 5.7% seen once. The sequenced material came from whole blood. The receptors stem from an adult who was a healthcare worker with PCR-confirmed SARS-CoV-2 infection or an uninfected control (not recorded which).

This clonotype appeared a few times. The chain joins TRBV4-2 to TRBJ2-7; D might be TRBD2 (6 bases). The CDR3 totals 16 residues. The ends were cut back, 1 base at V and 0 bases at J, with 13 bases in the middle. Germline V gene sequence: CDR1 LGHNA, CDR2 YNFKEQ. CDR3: CASSQGGERASYEQYF. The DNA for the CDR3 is TGTGCCAGCAGCCAAGGAGGGGAGCGGGCCTCCTACGAGCAGTACTTC.

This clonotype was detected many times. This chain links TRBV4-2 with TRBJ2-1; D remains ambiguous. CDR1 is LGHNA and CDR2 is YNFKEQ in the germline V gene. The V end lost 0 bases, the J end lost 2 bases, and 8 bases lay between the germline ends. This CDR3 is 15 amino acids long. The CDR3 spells CASSQDGRTYNEQFF. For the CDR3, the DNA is TGTGCCAGCAGCCAAGATGGTAGGACCTACAATGAGCAGTTCTTC.

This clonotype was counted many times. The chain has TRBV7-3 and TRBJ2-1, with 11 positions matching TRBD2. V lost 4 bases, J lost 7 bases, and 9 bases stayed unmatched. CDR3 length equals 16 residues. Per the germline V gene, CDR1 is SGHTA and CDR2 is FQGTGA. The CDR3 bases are TGTGCCAGCAGCTCTATGACTAGCGGGAATAGGAATGAGCAGTTCTTC. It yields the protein CASSSMTSGNRNEQFF. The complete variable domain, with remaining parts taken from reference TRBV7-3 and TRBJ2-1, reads GAGVSQTPSNKVTEKGKYVELRCDPISGHTALYWYRQSLGQGPEFLIYFQGTGAADDSGLPNDRFFAVRPEGSVSTLKIQRTERGDSAVYLCASSSMTSGNRNEQFFGPGTRLTVL.

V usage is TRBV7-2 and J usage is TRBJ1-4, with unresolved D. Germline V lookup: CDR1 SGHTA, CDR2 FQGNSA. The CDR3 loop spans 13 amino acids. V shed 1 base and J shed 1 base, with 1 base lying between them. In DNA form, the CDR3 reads TGTGCCAGCAGCTTAGGAACTAATGAAAAACTGTTTTTT. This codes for CASSLGTNEKLFF.

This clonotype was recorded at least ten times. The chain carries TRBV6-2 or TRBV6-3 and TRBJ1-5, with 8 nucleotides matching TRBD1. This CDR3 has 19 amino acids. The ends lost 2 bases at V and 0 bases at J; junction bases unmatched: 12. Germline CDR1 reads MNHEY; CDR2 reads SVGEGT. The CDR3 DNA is TGTGCCAGCAGTTACGGCGCAGGGGGCGCCCAACATAGCAATCAGCCCCAGCATTTT. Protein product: CASSYGAGGAQHSNQPQHF.

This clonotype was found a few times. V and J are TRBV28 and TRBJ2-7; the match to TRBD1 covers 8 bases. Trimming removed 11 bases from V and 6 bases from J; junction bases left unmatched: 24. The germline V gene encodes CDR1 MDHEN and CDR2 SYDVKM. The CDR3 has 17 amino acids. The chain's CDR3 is CASGRTGSSTGFFEQYF. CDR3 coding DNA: TGTGCCTCTGGGAGGACAGGGTCCTCAACAGGGTTCTTCGAGCAGTACTTC.

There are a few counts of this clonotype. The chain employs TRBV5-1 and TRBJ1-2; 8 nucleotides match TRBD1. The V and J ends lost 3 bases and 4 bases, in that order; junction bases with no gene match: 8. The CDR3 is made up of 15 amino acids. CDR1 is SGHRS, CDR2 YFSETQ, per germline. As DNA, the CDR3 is TGCGCCAGCAGCTCTTCAGGGGGCGCGAGCTATGGCTACACCTTC. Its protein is CASSSSGGASYGYTF.

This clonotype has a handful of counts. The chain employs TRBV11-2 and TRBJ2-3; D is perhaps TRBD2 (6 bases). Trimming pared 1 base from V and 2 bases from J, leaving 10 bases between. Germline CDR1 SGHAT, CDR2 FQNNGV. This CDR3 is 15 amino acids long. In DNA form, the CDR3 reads TGTGCCAGCAGCTTAGCGGGGACTTACACAGATACGCAGTATTTT. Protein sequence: CASSLAGTYTDTQYF.

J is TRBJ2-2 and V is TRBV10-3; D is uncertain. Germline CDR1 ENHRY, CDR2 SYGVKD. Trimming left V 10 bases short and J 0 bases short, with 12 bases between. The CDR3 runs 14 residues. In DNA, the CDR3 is TGTGCCACCCGGACGGAAGCGAACACCGGGGAGCTGTTTTTT. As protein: CATRTEANTGELFF.

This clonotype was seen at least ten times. The CDR3 loop is CASTGTSGFDEQFF. As DNA, the CDR3 is TGTGCCAGCACCGGGACTAGCGGGTTCGATGAGCAGTTCTTC. This chain uses TRBV6-2 or TRBV6-3 with TRBJ2-1, with 12 bases identical to TRBD2. In germline, CDR1 is MNHEY, CDR2 SVGEGT. Losses at the gene ends were 7 bases for V and 8 bases for J; bases not matched to a gene: 6. There are 14 residues in the CDR3.

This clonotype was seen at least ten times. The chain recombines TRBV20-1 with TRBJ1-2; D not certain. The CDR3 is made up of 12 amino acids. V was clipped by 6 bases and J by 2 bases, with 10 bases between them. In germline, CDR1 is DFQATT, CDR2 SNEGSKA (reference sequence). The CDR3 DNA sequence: TGCAGTGCCCCGGACGGCAACTATGGCTACACCTTC. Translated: CSAPDGNYGYTF.

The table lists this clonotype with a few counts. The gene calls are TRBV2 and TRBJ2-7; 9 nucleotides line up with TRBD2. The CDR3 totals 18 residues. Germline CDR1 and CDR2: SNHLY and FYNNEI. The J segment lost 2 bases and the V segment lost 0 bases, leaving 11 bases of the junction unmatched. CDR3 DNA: TGTGCCAGCAGTGAAGCTGGCCTAGCGGGACACGCGGCCTACGAGCAGTACTTC. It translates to CASSEAGLAGHAAYEQYF.

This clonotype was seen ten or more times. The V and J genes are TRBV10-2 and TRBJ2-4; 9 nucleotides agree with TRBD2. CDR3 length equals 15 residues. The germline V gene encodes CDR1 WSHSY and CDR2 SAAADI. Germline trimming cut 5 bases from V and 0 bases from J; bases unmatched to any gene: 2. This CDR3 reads CASSLAGVAKNIQYF. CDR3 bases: TGCGCCAGCAGTTTAGCGGGAGTAGCCAAAAACATTCAGTACTTC.

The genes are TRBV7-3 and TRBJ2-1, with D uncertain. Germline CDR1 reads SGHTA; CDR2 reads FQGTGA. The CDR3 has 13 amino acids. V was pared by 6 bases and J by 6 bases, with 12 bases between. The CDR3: CASSATGPNEQFF. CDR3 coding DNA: TGTGCCAGCAGTGCGACTGGGCCCAATGAGCAGTTCTTC.

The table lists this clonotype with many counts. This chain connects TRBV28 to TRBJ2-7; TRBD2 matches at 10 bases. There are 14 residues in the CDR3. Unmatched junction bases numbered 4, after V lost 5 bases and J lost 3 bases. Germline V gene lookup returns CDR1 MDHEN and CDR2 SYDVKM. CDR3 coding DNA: TGTGCCAGCAGTGGGACTAGCGATCTCTACGAGCAGTACTTC. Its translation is CASSGTSDLYEQYF.

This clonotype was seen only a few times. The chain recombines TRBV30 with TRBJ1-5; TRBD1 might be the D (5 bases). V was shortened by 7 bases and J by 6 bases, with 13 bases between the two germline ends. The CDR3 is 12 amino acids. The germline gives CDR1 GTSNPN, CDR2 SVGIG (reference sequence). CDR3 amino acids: CALWTPGQPQHF. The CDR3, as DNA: TGTGCCTTATGGACACCCGGTCAGCCCCAGCATTTT.

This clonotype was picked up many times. CDR3 coding DNA: TGTGCCAGCAGCTTTCCCGGGACTAGCCGTTACAATGAGCAGTTCTTC. It codes for CASSFPGTSRYNEQFF. The chain couples TRBV7-8 to TRBJ2-1; 9 bases fit TRBD2. The CDR3 has 16 residues. With V trimmed by 3 bases and J by 4 bases, 7 bases remained unmatched. Germline V gene data show CDR1 as SGHVS and CDR2 as FQNEAQ.

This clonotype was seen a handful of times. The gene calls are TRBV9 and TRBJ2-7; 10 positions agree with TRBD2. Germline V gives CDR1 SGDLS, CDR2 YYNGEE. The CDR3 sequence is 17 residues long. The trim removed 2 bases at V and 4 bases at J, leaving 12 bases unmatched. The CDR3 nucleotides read TGTGCCAGCAGCGTCGACCCTACTAGCGGGGTCCGATACGAGCAGTACTTC. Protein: CASSVDPTSGVRYEQYF.

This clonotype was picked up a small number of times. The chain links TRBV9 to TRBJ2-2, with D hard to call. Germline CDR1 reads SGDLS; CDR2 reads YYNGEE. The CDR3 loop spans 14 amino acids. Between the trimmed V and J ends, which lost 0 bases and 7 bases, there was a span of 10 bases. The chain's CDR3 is CASSVAAFSGELFF. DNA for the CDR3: TGTGCCAGCAGCGTAGCTGCGTTTAGCGGGGAGCTGTTTTTT.

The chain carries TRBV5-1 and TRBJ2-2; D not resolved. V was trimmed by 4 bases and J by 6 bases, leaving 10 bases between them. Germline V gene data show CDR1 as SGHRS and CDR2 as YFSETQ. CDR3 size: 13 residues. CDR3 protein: CASSTSRAGELFF. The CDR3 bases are TGCGCCAGCAGCACCTCTAGGGCCGGGGAGCTGTTTTTT.

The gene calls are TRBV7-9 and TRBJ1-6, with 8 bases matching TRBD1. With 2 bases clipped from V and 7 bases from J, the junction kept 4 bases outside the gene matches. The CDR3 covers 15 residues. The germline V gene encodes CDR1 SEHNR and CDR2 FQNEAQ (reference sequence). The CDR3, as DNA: TGTGCCAGCAGCTTACTGGACAGGGCCAATTCACCCCTCCACTTT. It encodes CASSLLDRANSPLHF.

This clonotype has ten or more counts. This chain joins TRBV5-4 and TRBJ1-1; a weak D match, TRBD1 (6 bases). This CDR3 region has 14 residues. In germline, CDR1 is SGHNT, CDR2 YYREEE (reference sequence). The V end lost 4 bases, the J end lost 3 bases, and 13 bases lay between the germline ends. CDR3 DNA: TGTGCCAGCAGCACCTGGGACAAAGACACTGAAGCTTTCTTT. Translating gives CASSTWDKDTEAFF.

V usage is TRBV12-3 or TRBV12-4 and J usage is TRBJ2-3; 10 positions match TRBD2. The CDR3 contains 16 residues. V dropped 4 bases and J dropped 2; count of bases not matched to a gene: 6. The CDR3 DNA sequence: TGTGCCAGCAGTTCATGGACTAGCGGCTCCACAGATACGCAGTATTTT. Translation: CASSSWTSGSTDTQYF.

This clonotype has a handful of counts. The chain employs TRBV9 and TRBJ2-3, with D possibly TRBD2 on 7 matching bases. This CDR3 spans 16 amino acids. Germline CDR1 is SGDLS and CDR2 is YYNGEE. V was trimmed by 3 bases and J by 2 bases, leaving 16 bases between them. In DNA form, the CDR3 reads TGTGCCAGCAGCGCGGACAGCCTAGCGGCCACAGATACGCAGTATTTT. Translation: CASSADSLAATDTQYF.

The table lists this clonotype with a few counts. DNA of the CDR3: TGTGCCAGCAGCCAAGCCCAGAGTGAAAAACTGTTTTTT. It specifies CASSQAQSEKLFF. This chain joins TRBV7-9 and TRBJ1-4; D remains ambiguous. Between the trimmed V and J ends, which lost 5 bases and 7 bases, there was a span of 11 bases. Germline V gene sequence: CDR1 SEHNR, CDR2 FQNEAQ (reference sequence). This CDR3 has 13 amino acids. Full variable domain (remainder filled in from reference TRBV7-9 and TRBJ1-4): DTGVSQNPRHKITKRGQNVTFRCDPISEHNRLYWYRQTLGQGPEFLTYFQNEAQLEKSRLLSDRFSAERPKGSFSTLEIQRTEQGDSAMYLCASSQAQSEKLFFGSGTQLSVL.